These 6 T cell receptor beta chains came from one sample sequenced in a study of Ad26.COV2.S vaccination and SARS-CoV-2 variants. Treatment specified: approximately 18 received Ad26.COV2.S at low or high dose, single or two shots; about 5 received placebo; per-sample allocation not given. Collection of the samples took place on day 63 after the first injection of vaccine or placebo. The assay was immunoSEQ multiplex PCR, and TCRdb's table has in-frame clones only and misses some. The table lists hundreds of thousands of clones, around 87% of them singletons, with around 3% in the top ten. Sequencing used peripheral blood, obtained in a trial of Ad26.COV2.S vaccine versus placebo. These receptors were obtained from a person between 18 and 59 years old who received the Ad26.COV2.S COVID-19 vaccine or a placebo.

V is TRBV2 and J is TRBJ2-1, with D possibly called TRBD1 or TRBD2 (5 bases each). CDR1 and CDR2 (germline): SNHLY, FYNNEI. CDR3 size: 15 residues. Deletions cut 6 bases from V and 6 bases from J, with 18 bases between. CDR3 residues: CASRVGTRASNEQFF. CDR3 DNA: TGTGCCAGCAGGGTCGGGACGAGGGCCTCCAATGAGCAGTTCTTC.

The rearrangement joins TRBV19 to TRBJ2-6; D possibly uses TRBD1 or TRBD2 (5 bases each). Germline CDR1 is LNHDA and CDR2 is SQIVND (reference sequence). The CDR3 extends over 17 amino acids. V was pared by 6 bases and J by 0 bases, with 15 bases between. The CDR3 reads CASRHRDLSSGANVLTF. The CDR3 region has the DNA TGTGCCAGTAGGCACCGGGACCTTAGCTCTGGGGCCAACGTCCTGACTTTC.

The V and J genes are TRBV2 and TRBJ2-1; no clear D. The germline CDR1 and CDR2 sequences are SNHLY and FYNNEI. Trimming shortened V by 4 bases and J by 10 bases, and 17 bases separated the two germline ends. The CDR3 is 14 amino acids. DNA of the CDR3: TGTGCCAGCAGTGTTATGGGCCAAAGAAGCGAGCAGTTCTTC. Its protein is CASSVMGQRSEQFF.

The genes are TRBV6-4 and TRBJ1-2; D unresolved. Germline V gene lookup returns CDR1 MRHNA and CDR2 SNTAGT. V lost 2 bases and J lost 8, with 6 bases in between. There are 11 residues in the CDR3. CDR3 loop: CASSDGWGYTF. CDR3 nucleotide sequence: TGTGCCAGCAGTGACGGGTGGGGCTACACCTTC.

The V gene is TRBV10-3, the J gene TRBJ2-1; TRBD1 might be the D (6 bases). Germline CDR1 and CDR2: ENHRY and SYGVKD. V gave up 6 bases and J gave up 9 bases, with 15 bases separating them. The CDR3 runs to 13 residues. The CDR3: CAISRGQGGEQFF. The CDR3 nucleotides read TGTGCCATCAGCCGGGGACAAGGCGGTGAGCAGTTCTTC.

The chain links TRBV3-1 (or the pseudogene TRBV3-2) to TRBJ2-5; D perhaps matches TRBD1 (6 bases). This CDR3 has 14 amino acids. Germline lookup yields CDR1 LGHDT and CDR2 YNNKEL (reference sequence). Deletions cut 4 bases from V and 1 base from J, with 10 bases between. CDR3 protein: CASSLGQLQETQYF. DNA of the CDR3: TGTGCCAGCAGCCTTGGACAGCTCCAAGAGACCCAGTACTTC.